This T cell receptor beta chain was identified in a study of blood T cells in healthy people across ages. General study points: Roughly linear declines in TCR beta diversity per million T cells occurred with age. It was held that the diversity estimates obtained from one million T cells were underestimates. Naive and antigen-experienced cells were not separated, limiting conclusive comparison.

On this clonotype: Its matching antigen is unknown.

This CDR3 has 16 residues. CDR1 SEHNR and CDR2 FQNEAQ come from the germline V gene (reference sequence). Trimming removed 3 bases from V and 4 bases from J, with 15 bases in between. Primed by a sample-barcoded 5' primer and a J-beta primer mix, a second PCR proceeded for 7 to 11 cycles. Researchers report that a template-switch adaptor with 12 random nucleotides tagged each cDNA molecule. A single record per CDR3 protein comes from TCRdb applying MiXCR to the 5' RACE reads. The repertoire consists of over a million distinct CDR3 sequences, with roughly 45% occurring once and the leading ten covering approximately 19%.

The receptor was isolated from a woman aged 60-75 years in good health. The rearrangement links TRBV7-9 to TRBJ2-2; no clear D gene. The sample comprised blood. CDR3 sequence: CASSFLAERLTGELFF. The CDR3 DNA sequence: TGTGCCAGCAGCTTTTTGGCGGAGCGCCTCACCGGGGAGCTGTTTTTT.